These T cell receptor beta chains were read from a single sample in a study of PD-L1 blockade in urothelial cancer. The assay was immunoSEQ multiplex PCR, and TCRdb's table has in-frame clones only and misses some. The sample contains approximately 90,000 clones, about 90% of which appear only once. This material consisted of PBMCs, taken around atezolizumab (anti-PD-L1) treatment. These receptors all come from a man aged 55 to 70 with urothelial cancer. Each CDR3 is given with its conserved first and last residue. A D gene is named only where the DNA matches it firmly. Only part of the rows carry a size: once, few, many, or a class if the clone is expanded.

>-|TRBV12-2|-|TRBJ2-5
CASRPSTSARPETQYF
TGTGCAAGTCGTCCTTCGACTAGCGCGCGCCCAGAGACCCAGTACTTC
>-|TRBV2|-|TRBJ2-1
CASSVTQDEQFF
TGTGCCAGCAGTGTTACACAGGATGAGCAGTTCTTC
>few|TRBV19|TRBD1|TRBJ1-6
CASQTGQPGSPLHF
TGTGCCAGCCAGACGGGACAGCCGGGATCACCCCTCCACTTT
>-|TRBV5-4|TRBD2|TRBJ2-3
CASRSPGTSGRTLTDTQYF
TGTGCCAGCAGGAGTCCCGGGACTAGCGGGAGGACCCTCACAGATACGCAGTATTTT
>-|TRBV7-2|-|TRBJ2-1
CASSLYGDYNEQFF
TGTGCCAGCAGCTTATACGGGGACTACAATGAGCAGTTCTTC
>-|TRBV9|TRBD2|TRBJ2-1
CASSVGLSGGEQFF
TGTGCCAGCAGCGTAGGTCTTAGCGGGGGGGAGCAGTTCTTC
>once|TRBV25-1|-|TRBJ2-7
CASSDPPSYEQYF
TGTGCCAGCAGTGATCCCCCGAGCTACGAGCAGTACTTC
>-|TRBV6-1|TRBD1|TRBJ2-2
CASSEFQGVNTGELFF
TGTGCCAGCAGTGAATTTCAGGGGGTGAACACCGGGGAGCTGTTTTTT
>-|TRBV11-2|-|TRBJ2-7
CASSLSLYEQYF
TGTGCCAGCAGCTTATCACTCTACGAGCAGTACTTC
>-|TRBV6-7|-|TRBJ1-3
CARLSGNTIYF
TGTGCCAGACTCTCTGGAAACACCATATATTTT
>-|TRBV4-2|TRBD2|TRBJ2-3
CASAKTGTSGISPTDTQYF
TGTGCCAGCGCCAAAACCGGGACTAGCGGGATAAGTCCCACAGATACGCAGTATTTT
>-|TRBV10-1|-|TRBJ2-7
CASSEGRGRSVRQYF
TGCGCCAGCAGTGAGGGCCGCGGCAGAAGCGTAAGGCAGTACTTC
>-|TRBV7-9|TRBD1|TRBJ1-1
CASSEQGLEAFF
TGTGCCAGCAGCGAACAGGGGCTTGAAGCTTTCTTT
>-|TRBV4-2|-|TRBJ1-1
CASSQVTGNTEAFF
TGTGCCAGCAGCCAGGTTACAGGGAACACTGAAGCTTTCTTT
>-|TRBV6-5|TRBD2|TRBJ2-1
CASSSTSPTYYNEQFF
TGTGCCAGCAGTTCGACTAGCCCTACTTACTACAATGAGCAGTTCTTC
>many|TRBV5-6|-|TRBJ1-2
CASSLKDSAWYTF
TGTGCCAGCAGCTTGAAGGACAGCGCCTGGTACACCTTC
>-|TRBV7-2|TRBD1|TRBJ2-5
CASSLSGGAGETQYF
TGTGCCAGCAGCTTATCAGGGGGCGCAGGGGAGACCCAGTACTTC
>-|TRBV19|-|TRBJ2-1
CASREAGLHNEQFF
TGTGCCAGTAGAGAGGCGGGGCTCCACAATGAGCAGTTCTTC
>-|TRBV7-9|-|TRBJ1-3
CASSPTGFSGNTIYF
TGTGCCAGCAGCCCCACTGGTTTCTCTGGAAACACCATATATTTT
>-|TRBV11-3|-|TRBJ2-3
CASSYTRTDTQYF
TGTGCCAGCAGCTACACCAGGACAGATACGCAGTATTTT
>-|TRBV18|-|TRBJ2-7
CASSPGAGAYEQYF
TGTGCCAGCTCACCGGGGGCGGGTGCGTACGAGCAGTACTTC
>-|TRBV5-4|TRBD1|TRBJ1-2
CASSLGGQGNYGYTF
TGTGCCAGCAGCTTGGGTGGACAGGGAAACTATGGCTACACCTTC
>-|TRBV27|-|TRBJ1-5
CASGPRGGNQPQHF
TGTGCCAGCGGGCCTCGGGGGGGCAATCAGCCCCAGCATTTT
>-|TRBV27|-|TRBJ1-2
CASSLGAGYFGYTF
TGTGCCAGCAGTTTAGGGGCAGGGTATTTTGGCTACACCTTC
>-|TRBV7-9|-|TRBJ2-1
CASRAWDEQFF
TGTGCCAGCAGAGCGTGGGATGAGCAGTTCTTC
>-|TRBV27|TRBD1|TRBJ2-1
CASKRQGNNEQFF
TGTGCCAGCAAACGACAGGGGAACAATGAGCAGTTCTTC
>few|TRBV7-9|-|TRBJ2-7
CASSMDSSYEQYF
TGTGCCAGCAGCATGGACAGCTCCTACGAGCAGTACTTC
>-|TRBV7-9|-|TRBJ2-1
CASSLSVTYNEQFF
TGTGCCAGCAGCTTAAGCGTTACCTACAATGAGCAGTTCTTC
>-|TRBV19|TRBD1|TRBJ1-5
CASIPDRGQPQHF
TGTGCCAGTATCCCGGACAGGGGCCAGCCCCAGCATTTT
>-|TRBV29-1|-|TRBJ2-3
CSVADRQGSDTQYF
TGCAGCGTTGCGGATCGGCAGGGGTCAGATACGCAGTATTTT
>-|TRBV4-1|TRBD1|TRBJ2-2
CASSHAGTGTGELFF
TGCGCCAGCAGCCACGCCGGGACAGGCACCGGGGAGCTGTTTTTT
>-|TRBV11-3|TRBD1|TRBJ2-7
CASSSSGGPAYEQYF
TGTGCCAGCAGCTCCTCAGGGGGACCAGCCTACGAGCAGTACTTC
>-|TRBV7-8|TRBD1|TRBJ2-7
CASSYRPGQGSYEQYF
TGTGCCAGCAGCTACCGACCGGGACAGGGCTCCTACGAGCAGTACTTC
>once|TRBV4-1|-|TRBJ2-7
CASSRRGISYEQYF
TGCGCCAGCAGCCGCCGGGGTATAAGCTACGAGCAGTACTTC
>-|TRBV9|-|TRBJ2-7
CASSVRQNLDEQYF
TGTGCCAGCAGCGTCCGACAGAACCTAGACGAGCAGTACTTC
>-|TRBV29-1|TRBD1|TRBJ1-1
CSGQGSTEAFF
TGCAGCGGACAGGGATCCACTGAAGCTTTCTTT
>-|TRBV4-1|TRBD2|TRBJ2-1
CASSPGGPTDEQFF
TGCGCCAGTTCCCCGGGGGGACCTACCGATGAGCAGTTCTTC
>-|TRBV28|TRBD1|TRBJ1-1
CASSLADRGLTEAFF
TGTGCCAGCAGTTTAGCCGACAGGGGGCTTACTGAAGCTTTCTTT
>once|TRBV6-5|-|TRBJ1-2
CASSSQGSYGYTF
TGTGCCAGCAGCTCACAGGGTAGCTATGGCTACACCTTC
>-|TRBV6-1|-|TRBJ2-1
CASSEADYHNSYNEQFF
TGTGCCAGCAGTGAAGCGGACTACCATAACTCCTACAATGAGCAGTTCTTC
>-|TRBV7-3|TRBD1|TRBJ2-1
CASSLKGTGRNEQFF
TGTGCCAGCAGCTTAAAGGGGACAGGGAGGAATGAGCAGTTCTTC
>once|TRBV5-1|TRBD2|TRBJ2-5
CASSLPTSGGAGETQYF
TGCGCCAGCAGCCTGCCTACTAGCGGGGGGGCCGGAGAGACCCAGTACTTC
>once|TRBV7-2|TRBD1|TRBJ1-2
CASSFIQGANGYTF
TGTGCCAGCAGCTTCATTCAGGGGGCGAATGGCTACACCTTC
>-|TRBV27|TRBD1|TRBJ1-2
CASTGQAGGYTF
TGTGCCAGCACGGGACAGGCGGGAGGCTACACCTTC
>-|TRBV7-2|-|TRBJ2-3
CASAWGDGTDTQYF
TGTGCCAGCGCCTGGGGCGACGGCACAGATACGCAGTATTTT
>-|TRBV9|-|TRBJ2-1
CASSVVGVAEQFF
TGTGCCAGCAGCGTAGTAGGGGTGGCTGAGCAGTTCTTC